This T cell receptor (beta chain) was retrieved from a study of cytomegalovirus exposure and HLA in healthy donors. The PCR used 60 Vbeta and 13 Jbeta primers. Using immunoSEQ multiplex PCR, the repertoire was profiled, and TCRdb retains in-frame clones only, with some absent. The table for this sample gives some 89,000 clones. Germline assignment: CDR1 SEHNR and CDR2 FQNEAQ (reference sequence). V trimming: 5 bases; J trimming: 2 bases; junction bases outside the gene matches: 2. This CDR3 contains 13 residues. V usage is TRBV7-9 and J usage is TRBJ1-1; 7 nucleotides match TRBD1. The receptor was isolated from a woman younger than 45 in good health and CMV-seronegative. What was sequenced was PBMCs. CDR3 protein: CASSRDSNTEAFF. In DNA, the CDR3 is TGTGCCAGCAGCCGGGACAGTAACACTGAAGCTTTCTTT.